One sample yielded the 10 T cell receptor beta chains listed below, sequenced in a study of cytomegalovirus exposure and HLA in healthy donors. Some clones are missing from TCRdb's copy, which holds only in-frame ones; the method was immunoSEQ multiplex PCR. Altogether some 130,000 clones are present, less than 95% being singletons, with the ten largest covering 1.5% to 2%. Sample: PBMCs. Source of these receptors: a young man in good health and CMV-seropositive.

J is TRBJ2-1 and V is TRBV4-1; D possibly corresponds to TRBD2 (6 bases). V gave up 1 base and J gave up 6 bases, with 13 bases separating them. Germline loops: CDR1 MGHRA, CDR2 YSYEKL. The CDR3 runs to 15 residues. The CDR3 DNA follows: TGCGCCAGCAGCCAAGGGTGGGAGGCAAGCAATGAGCAGTTCTTC. It translates to CASSQGWEASNEQFF.

This chain joins TRBV19 and TRBJ1-2; possible D gene TRBD1, 6 bases. Germline V gene sequence: CDR1 LNHDA, CDR2 SQIVND (reference sequence). The CDR3 totals 15 residues. Trimming took off 5 bases at V and 2 bases at J, with 15 bases between the two ends. The CDR3 coding sequence is TGTGCCAGTAGTGTCCGTCCCACAGGGAACTATGGCTACACCTTC. This sequence encodes CASSVRPTGNYGYTF.

The V and J genes are TRBV29-1 and TRBJ1-2, with a weak D call TRBD1 (6 bases). Germline CDR1 is SQVTM and CDR2 is ANQGSEA. The CDR3 runs 12 residues. The V gene lost 4 bases and the J gene lost 7 bases, with 13 bases spanning the gap. DNA for the CDR3: TGCAGCGTTGCTGGGGGCGATGGTGGCTACACCTTC. Translation gives CSVAGGDGGYTF.

The chain combines TRBV5-4 with TRBJ1-3; D possibly corresponds to TRBD1 (5 bases). The CDR3 is 15 amino acids. The V end lost 5 bases, the J end lost 4 bases, and 16 bases lay between the germline ends. Germline V lookup: CDR1 SGHNT, CDR2 YYREEE (reference sequence). The CDR3 is CASSPDRFRGNTIYF. The CDR3 DNA follows: TGTGCCAGCAGTCCTGACAGATTTAGGGGAAACACCATATATTTT. Supplemented by reference TRBV5-4 and TRBJ1-3, the full variable domain reads ETGVTQSPTHLIKTRGQQVTLRCSSQSGHNTVSWYQQALGQGPQFIFQYYREEENGRGNFPPRFSGLQFPNYSSELNVNALELDDSALYLCASSPDRFRGNTIYFGEGSWLTVV.

The chain uses TRBV5-1 and TRBJ2-1; 14 positions match TRBD2. Germline assignment: CDR1 SGHRS and CDR2 YFSETQ. With 3 bases clipped from V and 1 base from J, the junction kept 6 bases outside the gene matches. The CDR3 totals 18 residues. The CDR3: CASSSTSGRAWSYNEQFF. The CDR3 DNA sequence: TGCGCCAGCAGCTCGACTAGCGGGAGGGCCTGGTCCTACAATGAGCAGTTCTTC.

The V gene is TRBV9, the J gene TRBJ2-3; D unresolved. The V end lost 3 bases, the J end lost 6 bases, and 11 bases lay between the germline ends. Germline V gene data show CDR1 as SGDLS and CDR2 as YYNGEE. The CDR3 runs 13 residues. Here the CDR3 reads CASSGAAYDTQYF. The CDR3 bases are TGTGCCAGCAGCGGGGCTGCCTACGATACGCAGTATTTT.

The chain is built from TRBV5-5 and TRBJ1-2; TRBD1 is a possible D gene (6 bases). This CDR3 region has 15 residues. Trimming removed 4 bases at V and 8 bases at J, with 21 bases between. The germline V gene has CDR1 SGHKS and CDR2 YYEKEE (reference sequence). The CDR3 sequence: CASSISTGPSVGYTF. CDR3 DNA sequence: TGTGCCAGCAGCATATCGACAGGCCCGAGTGTGGGCTACACCTTC.

This clone appeared a few times. This sequence joins TRBV5-4 and TRBJ2-5, with 8 nucleotides matching TRBD2. Losses at the gene ends were 4 bases for V and 2 bases for J; bases not matched to a gene: 10. This CDR3 contains 16 residues. In germline, CDR1 is SGHNT, CDR2 YYREEE (reference sequence). Written as DNA, the CDR3 is TGTGCCAGCAGCCTCGAGGCGGGAGGAGGTCAAGAGACCCAGTACTTC. Amino acids: CASSLEAGGGQETQYF.

The CDR3 coding sequence is TGTGCCAGCAGCTTAGGGGCTCTAGCGGGGGAGTCGGATACGCAGTATTTT. It yields the protein CASSLGALAGESDTQYF. This chain connects TRBV7-9 to TRBJ2-3; 10 nucleotides match TRBD2. Trimming cost V 1 base and J 6 bases; bases outside gene matches: 10. The germline gives CDR1 SEHNR, CDR2 FQNEAQ (reference sequence). The CDR3 runs to 17 residues.

The chain uses TRBV23-1 and TRBJ1-5; D unresolved. TRBV23-1 is filed as an ORF, its function uncertain. The V end was cut by 4 bases, the J end by 2 bases, with 12 bases between. The CDR3 loop spans 15 amino acids. For the CDR3, the DNA is TGCGCCAGCAGTCGGGGAGTCCCTCGCAATCAGCCCCAGCATTTT. Translation: CASSRGVPRNQPQHF.